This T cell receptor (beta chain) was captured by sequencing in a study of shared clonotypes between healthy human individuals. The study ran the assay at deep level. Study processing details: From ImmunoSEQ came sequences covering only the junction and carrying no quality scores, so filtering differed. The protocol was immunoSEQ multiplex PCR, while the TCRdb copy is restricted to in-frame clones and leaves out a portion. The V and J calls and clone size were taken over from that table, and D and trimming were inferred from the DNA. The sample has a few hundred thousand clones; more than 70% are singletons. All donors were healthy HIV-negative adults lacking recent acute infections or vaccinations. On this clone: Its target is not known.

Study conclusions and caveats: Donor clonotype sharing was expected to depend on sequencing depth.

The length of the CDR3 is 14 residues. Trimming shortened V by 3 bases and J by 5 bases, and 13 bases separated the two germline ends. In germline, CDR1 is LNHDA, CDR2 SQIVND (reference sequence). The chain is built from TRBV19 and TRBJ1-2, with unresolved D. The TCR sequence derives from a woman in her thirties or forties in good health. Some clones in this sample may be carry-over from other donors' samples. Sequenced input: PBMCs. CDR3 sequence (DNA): TGTGCCAGTAGTATCGTCCTTGGGCCTTATGGCTACACCTTC. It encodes CASSIVLGPYGYTF.